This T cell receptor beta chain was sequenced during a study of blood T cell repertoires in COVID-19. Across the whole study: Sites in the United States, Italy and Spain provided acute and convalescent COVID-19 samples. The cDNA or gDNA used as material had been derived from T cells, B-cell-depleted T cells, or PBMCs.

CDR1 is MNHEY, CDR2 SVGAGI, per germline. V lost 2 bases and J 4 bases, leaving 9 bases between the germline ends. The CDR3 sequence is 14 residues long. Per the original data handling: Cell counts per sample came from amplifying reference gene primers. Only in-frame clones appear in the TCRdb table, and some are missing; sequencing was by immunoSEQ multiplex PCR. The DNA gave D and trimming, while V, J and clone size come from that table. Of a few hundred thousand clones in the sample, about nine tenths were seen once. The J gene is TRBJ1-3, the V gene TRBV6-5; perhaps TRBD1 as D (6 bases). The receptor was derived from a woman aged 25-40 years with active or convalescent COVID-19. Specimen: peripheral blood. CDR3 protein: CASSYTRGGNTIYF. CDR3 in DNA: TGTGCCAGCAGTTACACTAGGGGGGGAAACACCATATATTTT.